This T cell receptor beta chain was observed in a study of T cells after somatic rescue of genetic block. This clone has only a few counts. This CDR3 is built from 18 residues. The germline V and J ends were trimmed by 0 bases and 2 bases, with 19 bases remaining between them. Germline V lookup: CDR1 LGHNA, CDR2 YNFKEQ. Produced via immunoSEQ multiplex PCR; TCRdb's table is partial and in-frame only. In the table there are 14,000 to 15,000 clones, 60% to 80% of which are singletons. V usage is TRBV4-2 and J usage is TRBJ1-2, with a weak D call TRBD1 (6 bases). The source is a boy younger than 18. Sequencing was carried out using peripheral blood mononuclear cells (PBMCs). The DNA of the CDR3 is TGTGCCAGCAGCCAAGATCCTCTTTGGGGGGCAGCGAACTATGGCTACACCTTC. Its protein product is CASSQDPLWGAANYGYTF.